The 2 T cell receptor beta chains in this list originate from one sample, sequenced in a study of T cells in Graves' hyperthyroidism and ophthalmopathy (dated by TCRdb to between 2018 and 2021). Receptor amplification or capture employed multiplex PCR. The instrument was an Illumina HiSeq 2000. TCR beta CDR3 regions were amplified from RNA transcripts. The first round of RT-PCR for the TCR CDR3 was performed with the HTBI primer set and the Qiagen OneStep RT-PCR kit. TCRdb itself trimmed the public reads at Q25 with fastp, ran MiXCR and retained productive beta chains. Rows matching on CDR3 protein sequence are summarized as one entry with the most common DNA and genes. The sample profile shows 130,000 or so distinct CDR3 sequences; 22% of them were found once. The ten largest clonotypes hold roughly 71% of the sample. Sequencing was done on a sample of blood. All receptors come from a woman between 50 and 59 years old with Graves' hyperthyroidism that later progressed to Graves' ophthalmopathy.

The rearrangement uses TRBV27 and TRBJ2-2; no firm D call. Per germline, CDR1 MNHEY and CDR2 SMNVEV (reference sequence). V was clipped by 5 bases and J by 3 bases, with 10 bases between them. CDR3 length: 14 residues. CDR3 protein: CASSMQQYTGELFF. The CDR3 nucleotides read TGTGCCAGCAGTATGCAACAGTACACCGGGGAGCTGTTTTTT.

This clonotype was seen at least ten times. V usage is TRBV5-1 and J usage is TRBJ1-5, with D perhaps TRBD1 (6 bases). The length of the CDR3 is 14 residues. V lost 0 bases and J lost 5, with 9 bases in between. The germline V gene has CDR1 SGHRS and CDR2 YFSETQ. CDR3 nucleotide sequence: TGCGCCAGCAGCTTGGGGGACATTGATCAGCCCCAGCATTTT. Protein product: CASSLGDIDQPQHF.